This T cell receptor (beta chain) was recorded in a study of blood T cell repertoires in COVID-19. Study background: From T cells, B-cell-depleted T cells, or PBMCs came the material, which was cDNA or gDNA.

Sequencing was performed with immunoSEQ multiplex PCR; in TCRdb, only in-frame clones are kept and a portion is missing. The sample consists of about 190,000 clones, approximately 73% of them appearing once. The germline gives CDR1 MDHEN, CDR2 SYDVKM. The CDR3 extends over 14 amino acids. J lost 5 bases, V lost 10 bases, and 8 bases had no gene match. The sequenced sample was PBMCs or T cells enriched from blood (not recorded which). This chain uses TRBV28 with TRBJ2-3; 11 positions agree with TRBD2. This TCR came from a woman aged 45-59 years with acute COVID-19. The CDR3 bases are TGTGCCATGGGGACTAGCGGAGATTTAGATACGCAGTATTTT. It is translated as CAMGTSGDLDTQYF.